These 25 T cell receptor beta chains were all obtained from the same sample, sequenced in a study of blood T cell repertoires in COVID-19. Measured with immunoSEQ multiplex PCR; TCRdb has only the in-frame clones, and not every one. Of 200,000 to 250,000 clones in the sample, approximately 90% were seen once. Specimen: peripheral blood. The receptors stem from a man aged 25 to 40 with COVID-19, enrolled during active disease.

The V call is TRBV18, the J call TRBJ2-6; 10 positions match TRBD1. Unmatched junction bases numbered 2, after V lost 1 base and J lost 2 bases. The CDR3 is 17 amino acids. CDR1 KGHSH and CDR2 LQKENI come from the germline V gene. The CDR3 loop reads CASSPQGQGTGANVLTF. The CDR3 coding sequence is TGTGCCAGCTCACCACAGGGACAGGGGACTGGGGCCAACGTCCTGACTTTC.

The rearrangement joins TRBV29-1 to TRBJ1-5, with 8 bases aligning to TRBD1. The J segment lost 6 bases and the V segment lost 5 bases, leaving 6 bases of the junction unmatched. The CDR3 is made up of 13 amino acids. Per germline, CDR1 SQVTM and CDR2 ANQGSEA. The DNA for the CDR3 is TGCAGCGTTCAGGACAGGGTGGCTCAGCCCCAGCATTTT. Translation gives CSVQDRVAQPQHF.

The gene calls are TRBV5-3 and TRBJ1-2; 7 bases agree with TRBD1. TRBV5-3 is sorted into the ORF group, with uncertain function. Trimming cost V 1 base and J 7 bases; bases outside gene matches: 13. This CDR3 contains 16 residues. The CDR3: CARSLKTPRDRCGYTF. The CDR3 bases are TGTGCCAGAAGCTTGAAGACACCCCGGGACAGATGTGGCTACACCTTC.

In nucleotides, the CDR3 is TGTGCCAGCAGCCATCCGGCCAACAGGATGAATTCACCCCTCCACTTT. Translating it yields CASSHPANRMNSPLHF. The J gene is TRBJ1-6, the V gene TRBV21-1; TRBD1 was called by the table and not checked on the DNA. TRBV21-1 is a known pseudogene. CDR3 size: 16 residues.

This chain joins TRBV7-2 and TRBJ2-1, with 12 bases matching TRBD2. This CDR3 has 14 amino acids. With 3 bases clipped from V and 9 bases from J, the junction kept 3 bases outside the gene matches. Germline assignment: CDR1 SGHTA and CDR2 FQGNSA. The CDR3 DNA follows: TGTGCCAGCAGCTTCCTAGCGGGAGGGAGTGAGCAGTTCTTC. It translates to CASSFLAGGSEQFF.

The chain joins TRBV24-1 to TRBJ2-1; 10 bases are a match to TRBD1. The CDR3 is made up of 15 amino acids. V gave up 4 bases and J gave up 6 bases; unmatched junction bases: 5. Germline V CDR1 and CDR2: KGHDR, SFDVKD. CDR3 sequence reads: CATSDRDRGSNEQFF. DNA of the CDR3: TGTGCCACCAGTGACCGGGACAGGGGTTCCAATGAGCAGTTCTTC.

V is TRBV7-2 and J is TRBJ2-2, with D maybe TRBD1 (6 bases). Germline V gives CDR1 SGHTA, CDR2 FQGNSA. The CDR3 runs 15 residues. V lost 5 bases and J 4 bases, leaving 14 bases between the germline ends. The CDR3, as DNA: TGTGCCAGCAGCGAGACAGGCGGACCCACCGGGGAGCTGTTTTTT. Encoded protein: CASSETGGPTGELFF.

The rearrangement links TRBV18 to TRBJ2-5; 7 nucleotides align to TRBD1. The CDR3 is 16 amino acids. The V and J ends lost 6 bases and 3 bases, in that order; junction bases with no gene match: 13. Germline CDR1 reads KGHSH; CDR2 reads LQKENI. This chain's CDR3 is CASSPWETGREETQYF. The CDR3 DNA sequence: TGTGCCAGCTCTCCATGGGAGACAGGGCGGGAAGAGACCCAGTACTTC.

The genes are TRBV28 and TRBJ2-2, with D possibly matching TRBD2 (7 bases). The CDR3 spans 15 residues. Germline CDR1 and CDR2: MDHEN and SYDVKM. Trimming removed 7 bases from V and 7 bases from J, with 19 bases in between. The DNA of the CDR3 is TGTGCCAGCACCCTGGGGGGGGCCGTAGGCGGGGAGCTGTTTTTT. As protein: CASTLGGAVGGELFF.

The chain joins TRBV6-5 to TRBJ1-2; 8 bases align to TRBD1. V lost 2 bases to trimming and J lost 5 bases; unmatched junction nucleotides: 7. CDR3 size: 15 residues. From germline, CDR1 is MNHEY and CDR2 SVGAGI. In DNA form, the CDR3 reads TGTGCCAGCAGTTACAGGTCGGACAGGGATTATGGCTACACCTTC. Its protein product is CASSYRSDRDYGYTF.

The rearrangement joins TRBV27 to TRBJ2-2; TRBD2 agrees at 8 bases. In germline, CDR1 is MNHEY, CDR2 SMNVEV (reference sequence). V was clipped by 4 bases and J by 1 base; unmatched bases: 8. The CDR3 is 17 amino acids. The CDR3 reads CASSYLLADVNTGELFF. The CDR3 DNA reads TGTGCCAGCAGTTACTTACTAGCGGACGTGAACACCGGGGAGCTGTTTTTT.

V is TRBV11-2 and J is TRBJ2-7; TRBD1 aligns across 9 bases. The CDR3 is 16 amino acids. The J segment lost 4 bases and the V segment lost 1 base, leaving 8 bases of the junction unmatched. Germline CDR1 is SGHAT and CDR2 is FQNNGV. CDR3: CASSLGYGQGMYEQYF. The CDR3 DNA follows: TGTGCCAGCAGCTTAGGGTACGGACAGGGGATGTACGAGCAGTACTTC.

The chain recombines TRBV5-6 with TRBJ1-2, with a possible D match to TRBD1 (5 bases). The ends were cut back, 4 bases at V and 4 bases at J, with 8 bases in the middle. The CDR3 has 12 residues. The germline V gene has CDR1 SGHDT and CDR2 YYEEEE. This chain's CDR3 is CASSQTGYGYTF. In nucleotides, the CDR3 is TGTGCCAGCAGCCAAACAGGCTATGGCTACACCTTC.

CDR3 sequence reads: CASSQEREDTQYF. In nucleotides, the CDR3 is TGCGCCAGCAGCCAAGAAAGAGAAGATACGCAGTATTTT. The chain has TRBV4-1 and TRBJ2-3; D is uncertain. V lost 0 bases, J lost 5 bases, and 6 bases lay in between. CDR3 length equals 13 residues. Germline loops: CDR1 MGHRA, CDR2 YSYEKL.

This chain uses TRBV13 with TRBJ2-3; 12 bases map to TRBD2. The CDR3 is 15 residues long. CDR1 is PRHDT and CDR2 is FYEKMQ in the germline V gene (reference sequence). V shed 5 bases, J shed 5 bases, and the junction held 5 bases outside the gene matches. The CDR3 DNA sequence: TGTGCCAGCAGCGTGACTAGCGGGAGCTTAGATACGCAGTATTTT. Translating it yields CASSVTSGSLDTQYF.

The CDR3 DNA reads TGTGCCAGCAGCTCCTTAAGGGGGCAGAACTACAATGAGCAGTTCTTC. It codes for CASSSLRGQNYNEQFF. This chain uses TRBV11-2 with TRBJ2-1, with 7 bases fitting TRBD1. CDR1 is SGHAT, CDR2 FQNNGV, per germline. The trim removed 4 bases at V and 3 bases at J, leaving 9 bases unmatched. The CDR3 extends over 16 amino acids.

The rearrangement uses TRBV7-3 and TRBJ1-2, with a weak D call TRBD1 (5 bases). CDR3 length: 13 residues. Between the trimmed V and J ends, which lost 5 bases and 4 bases, there was a span of 11 bases. CDR1 is SGHTA and CDR2 is FQGTGA in the germline V gene. The CDR3, as DNA: TGTGCCAGCAGCCGGGGACTTTCCTATGGCTACACCTTC. Translating it yields CASSRGLSYGYTF. Together with reference TRBV7-3 and TRBJ1-2, the CDR3 gives the full variable domain: GAGVSQTPSNKVTEKGKYVELRCDPISGHTALYWYRQSLGQGPEFLIYFQGTGAADDSGLPNDRFFAVRPEGSVSTLKIQRTERGDSAVYLCASSRGLSYGYTFGSGTRLTVV.

The chain uses TRBV27 and TRBJ2-7, with 10 nucleotides matching TRBD2. The germline gives CDR1 MNHEY, CDR2 SMNVEV (reference sequence). This CDR3 region has 16 residues. V trimming: 5 bases; J trimming: 4 bases; junction bases outside the gene matches: 11. The CDR3 DNA is TGTGCCAGCAGTGCTCGGGCTAGCGGGAGTTTGTACGAGCAGTACTTC. This sequence encodes CASSARASGSLYEQYF.

The V call is TRBV7-8, the J call TRBJ1-2; 11 nucleotides match TRBD1. Germline loops: CDR1 SGHVS, CDR2 FQNEAQ. The J segment lost 5 bases and the V segment lost 5 bases, leaving 10 bases of the junction unmatched. The CDR3 has 16 amino acids. The CDR3 nucleotides are TGTGCCAGCAGCCAAAATAGGACAGGGGGCTTGTATGGCTACACCTTC. Its protein is CASSQNRTGGLYGYTF.

This chain uses TRBV5-4 with TRBJ2-1; D is perhaps TRBD1 (6 bases). The V gene lost 0 bases and the J gene lost 1 base, with 14 bases spanning the gap. Germline V lookup: CDR1 SGHNT, CDR2 YYREEE (reference sequence). This CDR3 has 17 residues. The CDR3 spells CASSLGGAQGSYNEQFF. The CDR3 nucleotides read TGTGCCAGCAGCTTGGGAGGGGCGCAGGGGTCCTACAATGAGCAGTTCTTC.

The chain carries TRBV19 and TRBJ2-7; TRBD2 agrees at 7 bases. The CDR3 extends over 15 amino acids. V shed 5 bases, J shed 4 bases, and the junction held 11 bases outside the gene matches. Germline V gene lookup returns CDR1 LNHDA and CDR2 SQIVND (reference sequence). The CDR3 sequence: CASSPAWGGRYEQYF. The CDR3 DNA reads TGTGCCAGTAGTCCCGCCTGGGGGGGAAGGTACGAGCAGTACTTC.

This rearrangement joins TRBV7-2 to TRBJ1-2; TRBD1 might be the D (5 bases). CDR3 size: 14 residues. Per germline, CDR1 SGHTA and CDR2 FQGNSA. V was clipped by 5 bases and J by 3 bases, with 13 bases between them. The CDR3 region is CASSNNRFHYGYTF. In nucleotides, the CDR3 is TGTGCCAGCAGCAATAACAGGTTTCACTATGGCTACACCTTC.

The rearrangement uses TRBV10-3 and TRBJ1-5; D gene uncertain. The V gene's germline CDR1 is ENHRY and CDR2 SYGVKD. The germline V and J ends were trimmed by 6 bases and 5 bases, with 11 bases remaining between them. The CDR3 has 13 amino acids. CDR3 protein: CAIRRSADQPQHF. The CDR3 nucleotides read TGTGCCATCAGACGGTCTGCCGATCAGCCCCAGCATTTT.

The V gene is TRBV7-9, the J gene TRBJ2-3, with TRBD1 identical over 8 bases. The V gene's germline CDR1 is SEHNR and CDR2 FQNEAQ (reference sequence). V gave up 1 base and J gave up 3 bases; unmatched junction bases: 9. The CDR3 contains 17 residues. The CDR3 here is CASSLGTGGIGTDTQYF. CDR3 nucleotide sequence: TGTGCCAGCAGCTTAGGAACAGGGGGTATCGGTACAGATACGCAGTATTTT. The entire variable domain, with the rest obtained from reference TRBV7-9 and TRBJ2-3, is as follows: DTGVSQNPRHKITKRGQNVTFRCDPISEHNRLYWYRQTLGQGPEFLTYFQNEAQLEKSRLLSDRFSAERPKGSFSTLEIQRTEQGDSAMYLCASSLGTGGIGTDTQYFGPGTRLTVL.

The chain employs TRBV7-2 and TRBJ1-1, with TRBD1 matching over 8 bases. The CDR3 has 18 amino acids. Looked up from germline, CDR1 is SGHTA and CDR2 is FQGNSA. Trimming removed 3 bases from V and 0 bases from J; junction bases left unmatched: 12. This CDR3 reads CASSLGRDRRYMNTEAFF. For the CDR3, the DNA is TGTGCCAGCAGCTTGGGGCGGGACAGGCGGTATATGAACACTGAAGCTTTCTTT. The entire variable domain, with the rest obtained from reference TRBV7-2 and TRBJ1-1, is as follows: GAGVSQSPSNKVTEKGKDVELRCDPISGHTALYWYRQSLGQGLEFLIYFQGNSAPDKSGLPSDRFSAERTGGSVSTLTIQRTQQEDSAVYLCASSLGRDRRYMNTEAFFGQGTRLTVV.